This T cell receptor (beta chain) was found in a study of cytomegalovirus exposure and HLA in healthy donors. PCR amplification relied on 60 Vbeta primers (plus 13 Jbeta primers). Produced via immunoSEQ multiplex PCR; TCRdb's table is partial and in-frame only. The sample has approximately 190,000 clones, about 13% seen once. The CDR3 covers 15 residues. Germline V gene data show CDR1 as SGHNT and CDR2 as YYREEE (reference sequence). J was trimmed by 2 bases and V by 10 bases; bases with no gene match: 11. This chain links TRBV5-4 with TRBJ2-3, with 9 bases aligning to TRBD2. The sequencing input was PBMCs. The source of this sequence is a man aged 50-59 years in good health and CMV-seropositive. This CDR3 reads CAAGGKGSSTDTQYF. The CDR3, as DNA: TGTGCCGCGGGGGGGAAAGGGTCCTCCACAGATACGCAGTATTTT.